This paragraph covers one T cell receptor (beta chain) sequence. Profiled with immunoSEQ multiplex PCR; TCRdb holds only in-frame clones, not every one. The sample holds fewer than 350,000 clones, 75% to 95% seen once. The sample originates from a study of blood T cell repertoires in COVID-19. The overall study: COVID-19 samples collected from the United States, Italy and Spain covered acute and convalescent phases.

The receptor comes from a woman in her 30s with COVID-19, enrolled during active disease. What was sequenced was peripheral blood.

The CDR3 is CAYLPGGVAGNTIYF. CDR3 coding DNA: TGTGCCTATCTCCCGGGGGGCGTCGCTGGAAACACCATATATTTT. V and J are TRBV30 and TRBJ1-3; tentatively, D is TRBD1 (6 bases). The CDR3 is made up of 15 amino acids. Trimming cost V 7 bases and J 2 bases, with 18 bases left between them. The V gene's germline CDR1 is GTSNPN and CDR2 SVGIG (reference sequence).